A single TCR beta chain is shown here with its context. Its cognate antigen is unknown. This entry belongs to a study of STAT5B mutations in CD4+ large granular lymphocyte leukemia. This was a survey-level run. Measured with immunoSEQ multiplex PCR; TCRdb has only the in-frame clones, and not every one. The sample carries tens of thousands of clones, less than 85% recorded once. The study's findings and limits: Compared with healthy controls (2/35), patient top clones favored TRBV06 (8/27).

V was pared by 4 bases and J by 5 bases, with 2 bases of the junction left unmatched. The CDR3 has 15 amino acids. Germline loops: CDR1 SNHLY, CDR2 FYNNEI. Sequencing input: CD4+ T cells from blood buffy coats. The chain is built from TRBV2 and TRBJ2-1, with 13 bases that match TRBD2. This sequence originates from a human donor in good health. The CDR3 here is CASSGTSGGNNEQFF. The DNA for the CDR3 is TGTGCCAGCAGTGGGACTAGCGGGGGCAACAATGAGCAGTTCTTC.